This T cell receptor beta chain came from a study of blood T cell repertoires in COVID-19. Germline lookup yields CDR1 KGHDR and CDR2 SFDVKD. The CDR3 consists of 21 residues. Trimming cost V 0 bases and J 0 bases; bases outside gene matches: 14. TCRdb's table, derived via immunoSEQ multiplex PCR, lists solely in-frame clones and lacks some. Of a few hundred thousand clones in the sample, 65% to 90% were seen once. The rearrangement joins TRBV24-1 to TRBJ2-4, with 9 bases matching TRBD1. The specimen sequenced was peripheral blood. This TCR was sampled from a man between 40 and 49 years old who had recovered from COVID-19. In DNA, the CDR3 is TGTGCCACCAGTGATTTGCGCTTTAGGGACAGGGAGAGGATAGCCAAAAACATTCAGTACTTC. Residues: CATSDLRFRDRERIAKNIQYF.